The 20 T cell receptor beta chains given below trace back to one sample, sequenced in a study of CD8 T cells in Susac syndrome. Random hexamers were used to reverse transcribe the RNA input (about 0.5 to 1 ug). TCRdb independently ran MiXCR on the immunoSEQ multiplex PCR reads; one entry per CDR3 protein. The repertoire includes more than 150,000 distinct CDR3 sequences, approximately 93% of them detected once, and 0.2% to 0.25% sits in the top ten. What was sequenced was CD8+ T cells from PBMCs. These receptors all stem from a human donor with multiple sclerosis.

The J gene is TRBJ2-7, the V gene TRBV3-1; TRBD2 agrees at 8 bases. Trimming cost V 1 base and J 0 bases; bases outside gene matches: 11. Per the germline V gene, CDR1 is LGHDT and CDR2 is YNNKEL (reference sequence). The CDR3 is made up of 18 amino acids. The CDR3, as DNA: TGTGCCAGCAGCCAAGTTTACAGCGGGGGACAATACTCCTACGAGCAGTACTTC. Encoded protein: CASSQVYSGGQYSYEQYF.

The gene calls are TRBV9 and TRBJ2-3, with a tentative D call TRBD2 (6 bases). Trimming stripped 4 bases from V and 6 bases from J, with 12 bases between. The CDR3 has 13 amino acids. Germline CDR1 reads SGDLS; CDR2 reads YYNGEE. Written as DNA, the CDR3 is TGTGCCAGCAGCCTCCGGGACTGGGATACGCAGTATTTT. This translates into CASSLRDWDTQYF.

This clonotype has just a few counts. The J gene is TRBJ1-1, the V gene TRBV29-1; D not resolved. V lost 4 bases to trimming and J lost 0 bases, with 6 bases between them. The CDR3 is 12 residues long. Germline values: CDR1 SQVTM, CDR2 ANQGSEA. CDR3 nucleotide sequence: TGCAGCGTTGGGCAGCTGAACACTGAAGCTTTCTTT. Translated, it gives CSVGQLNTEAFF.

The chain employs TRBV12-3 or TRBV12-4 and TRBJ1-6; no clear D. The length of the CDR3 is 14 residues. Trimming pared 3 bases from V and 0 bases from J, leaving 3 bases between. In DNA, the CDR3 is TGTGCCAGCAGTTTCAGCTCCTATAATTCACCCCTCCACTTT. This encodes CASSFSSYNSPLHF.

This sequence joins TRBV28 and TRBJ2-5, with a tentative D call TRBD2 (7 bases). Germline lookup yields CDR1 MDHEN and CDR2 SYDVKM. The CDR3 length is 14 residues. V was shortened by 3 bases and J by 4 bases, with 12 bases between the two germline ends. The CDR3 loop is CASSFRGGGETQYF. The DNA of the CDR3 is TGTGCCAGCAGTTTTCGAGGGGGGGGAGAGACCCAGTACTTC.

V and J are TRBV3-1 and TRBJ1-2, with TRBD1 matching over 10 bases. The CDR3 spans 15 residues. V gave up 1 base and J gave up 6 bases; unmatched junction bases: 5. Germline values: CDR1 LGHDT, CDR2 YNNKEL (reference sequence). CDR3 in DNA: TGTGCCAGCAGCCAAGCACTCGGGACAGGGGATGGCTACACCTTC. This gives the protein CASSQALGTGDGYTF. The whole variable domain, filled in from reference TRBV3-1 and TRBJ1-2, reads DTAVSQTPKYLVTQMGNDKSIKCEQNLGHDTMYWYKQDSKKFLKIMFSYNNKELIINETVPNRFSPKSPDKAHLNLHINSLELGDSAVYFCASSQALGTGDGYTFGSGTRLTVV.

CDR3 in DNA: TGTGCCAGCAGTTACTCTTCTGGGGCGGCGTATGAAAAACTGTTTTTT. This codes for CASSYSSGAAYEKLFF. The gene calls are TRBV6-5 and TRBJ1-4; D is possibly TRBD1 (5 bases). This CDR3 region has 16 residues. Germline V gene lookup returns CDR1 MNHEY and CDR2 SVGAGI. V gave up 0 bases and J gave up 6 bases, with 14 bases separating them.

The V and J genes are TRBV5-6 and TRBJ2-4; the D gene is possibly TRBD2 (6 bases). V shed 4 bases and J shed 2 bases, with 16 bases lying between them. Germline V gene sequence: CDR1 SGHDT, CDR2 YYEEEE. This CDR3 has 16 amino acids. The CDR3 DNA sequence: TGTGCCAGCAGCAGTGGGACTTCGGGGCCCAAAAACATTCAGTACTTC. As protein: CASSSGTSGPKNIQYF.

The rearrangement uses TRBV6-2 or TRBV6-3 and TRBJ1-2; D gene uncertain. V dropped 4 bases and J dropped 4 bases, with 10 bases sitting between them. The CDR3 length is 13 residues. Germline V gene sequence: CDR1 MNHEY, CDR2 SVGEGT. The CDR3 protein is CASSSGRAYGYTF. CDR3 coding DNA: TGTGCCAGCAGTTCCGGGCGGGCCTATGGCTACACCTTC.

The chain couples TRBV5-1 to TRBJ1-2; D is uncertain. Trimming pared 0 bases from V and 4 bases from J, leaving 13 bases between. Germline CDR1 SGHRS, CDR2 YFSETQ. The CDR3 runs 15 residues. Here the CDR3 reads CASSLEDPRSYGYTF. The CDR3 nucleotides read TGCGCCAGCAGCTTGGAAGACCCAAGGAGCTATGGCTACACCTTC.

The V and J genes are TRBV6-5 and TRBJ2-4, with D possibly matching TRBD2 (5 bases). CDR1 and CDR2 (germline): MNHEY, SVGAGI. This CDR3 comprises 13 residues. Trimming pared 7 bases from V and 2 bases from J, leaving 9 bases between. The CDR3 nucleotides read TGTGCCAGCATGTCGGGGTCCAAAAACATTCAGTACTTC. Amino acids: CASMSGSKNIQYF.

The CDR3, as DNA: TGCAGCGTTTTAGGGGGGGGCTCCTACAATGAGCAGTTCTTC. It yields the protein CSVLGGGSYNEQFF. The V gene is TRBV29-1, the J gene TRBJ2-1; D may be TRBD2 (7 bases). CDR1 and CDR2 from the germline V gene are SQVTM and ANQGSEA. Trimming removed 5 bases from V and 0 bases from J, with 11 bases in between. CDR3 length equals 14 residues.

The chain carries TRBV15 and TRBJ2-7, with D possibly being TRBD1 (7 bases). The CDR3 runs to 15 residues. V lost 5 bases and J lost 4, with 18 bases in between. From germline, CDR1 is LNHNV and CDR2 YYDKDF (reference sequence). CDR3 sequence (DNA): TGTGCCACCAGCGGGAACGGAGGGGGCGGATACGAGCAGTACTTC. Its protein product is CATSGNGGGGYEQYF.

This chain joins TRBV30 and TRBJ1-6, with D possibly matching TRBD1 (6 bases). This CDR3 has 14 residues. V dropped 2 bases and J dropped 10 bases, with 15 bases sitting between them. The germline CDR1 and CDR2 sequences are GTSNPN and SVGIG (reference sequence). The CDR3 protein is CAWSMTGKGSPLHF. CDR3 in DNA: TGTGCCTGGAGTATGACAGGCAAAGGGTCACCCCTCCACTTT.

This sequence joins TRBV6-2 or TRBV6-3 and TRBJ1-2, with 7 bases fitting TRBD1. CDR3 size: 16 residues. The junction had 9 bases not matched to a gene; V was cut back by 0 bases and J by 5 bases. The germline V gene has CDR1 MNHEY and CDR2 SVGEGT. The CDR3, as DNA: TGTGCCAGCAGTTACTCTCTACAGGGGAGACCGTATGGCTACACCTTC. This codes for CASSYSLQGRPYGYTF.

In DNA form, the CDR3 reads TGTGCCAGTAATTTCCGCCGGGACTCAAAAGGCGAGCAGTACTTC. Translating gives CASNFRRDSKGEQYF. The J gene is TRBJ2-7, the V gene TRBV19; tentatively, D is TRBD2 (6 bases). V gave up 7 bases and J gave up 6 bases, with 22 bases separating them. Per germline, CDR1 LNHDA and CDR2 SQIVND (reference sequence). This CDR3 has 15 amino acids.

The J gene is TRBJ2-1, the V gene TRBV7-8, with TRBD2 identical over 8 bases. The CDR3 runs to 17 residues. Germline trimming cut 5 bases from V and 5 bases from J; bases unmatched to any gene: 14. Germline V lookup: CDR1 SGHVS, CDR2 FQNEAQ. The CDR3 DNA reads TGTGCCAGCAGCCTTAACGACGGGGGGGCCGAGGACAATGAGCAGTTCTTC. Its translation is CASSLNDGGAEDNEQFF.

The CDR3 nucleotides read TGTGCCTGGAGTGGTAAGGGTGGGATCACTGAAGCTTTCTTT. Translation: CAWSGKGGITEAFF. This chain links TRBV30 with TRBJ1-1; D is uncertain. Germline V gene lookup returns CDR1 GTSNPN and CDR2 SVGIG (reference sequence). The CDR3 contains 14 residues. The V gene lost 1 base and the J gene lost 4 bases, with 13 bases spanning the gap.

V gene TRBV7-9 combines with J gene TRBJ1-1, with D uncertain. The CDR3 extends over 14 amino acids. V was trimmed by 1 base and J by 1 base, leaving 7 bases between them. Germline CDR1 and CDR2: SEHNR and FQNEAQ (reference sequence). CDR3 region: CASSLVQPNTEAFF. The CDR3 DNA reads TGTGCCAGCAGCTTAGTACAACCGAACACTGAAGCTTTCTTT.

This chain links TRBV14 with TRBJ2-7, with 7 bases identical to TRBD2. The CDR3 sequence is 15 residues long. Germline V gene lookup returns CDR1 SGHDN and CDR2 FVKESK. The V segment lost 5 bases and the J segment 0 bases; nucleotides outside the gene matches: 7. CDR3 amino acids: CASSTASGGSYEQYF. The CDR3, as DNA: TGTGCCAGCAGCACCGCTTCGGGAGGCTCCTACGAGCAGTACTTC.